Each of the 4 T cell receptor beta chains below was sequenced from the same sample in a study of shared clonotypes between healthy human individuals. CD45RO-negative cells were positively selected for CCR7, leaving out terminally differentiated effector memory CD45RA+ cells. This table comes from immunoSEQ multiplex PCR, and its TCRdb copy is limited to in-frame clones, with some not included. The sample consists of about 2.2 million clones, 93% of them appearing once. The specimen sequenced was naive CD8+ T cells from PBMCs. These receptors originate from a man aged 18-30 years in good health. Some clones in this sample may be carry-over from other donors' samples.

This chain links TRBV28 with TRBJ2-7; 10 nucleotides match TRBD1. The J segment lost 2 bases and the V segment lost 5 bases, leaving 6 bases of the junction unmatched. The CDR3 covers 15 residues. Germline lookup yields CDR1 MDHEN and CDR2 SYDVKM. Here the CDR3 reads CASSKGTGAAYEQYF. CDR3 in DNA: TGTGCCAGCAGTAAAGGGACAGGGGCGGCCTACGAGCAGTACTTC.

CDR3 region: CASSEALGHSNQPQHF. Written as DNA, the CDR3 is TGTGCCAGCAGTGAAGCCTTGGGGCATAGCAATCAGCCCCAGCATTTT. The V and J genes are TRBV2 and TRBJ1-5, with D maybe TRBD1 (5 bases). CDR1 and CDR2 from the germline V gene are SNHLY and FYNNEI. V lost 0 bases to trimming and J lost 0 bases, with 9 bases between them. There are 16 residues in the CDR3.

The V gene is TRBV6-1, the J gene TRBJ2-3; 7 positions match TRBD1. Germline CDR1 reads MNHNS; CDR2 reads SASEGT. The CDR3 runs 16 residues. V dropped 4 bases and J dropped 1; count of bases not matched to a gene: 8. The chain's CDR3 is CASSATGVYGTDTQYF. CDR3 nucleotide sequence: TGTGCCAGCAGTGCTACAGGGGTTTACGGCACAGATACGCAGTATTTT.

The chain carries TRBV4-1 and TRBJ2-7; 8 bases are shared with TRBD2. The CDR3 is 14 residues long. J gave up 3 bases and V 4 bases, and 5 bases lay outside the gene matches. Germline CDR1 and CDR2: MGHRA and YSYEKL. CDR3 sequence (DNA): TGCGCCAGCAGCCCTGGACTAGCCTTCTACGAGCAGTACTTC. Translated, it gives CASSPGLAFYEQYF.